Below, 31 T cell receptor beta chains from the same sample are listed, as sequenced in a study of T-cell memory formation after mild COVID-19. One entry per CDR3 protein, called by TCRdb with MiXCR from the 5' RACE reads. The sample includes 250,000 to 350,000 distinct CDR3 sequences, about 17% of them seen just once. Sequencing input: PBMCs or a T cell subset sorted from them (not recorded which). These receptors were taken from a man aged 18 to 30 who had mild COVID-19 (a few samples of this study predate the infection). Cell type and time point are not known.

The V call is TRBV7-9, the J call TRBJ1-2; 11 bases match TRBD1. The trim removed 2 bases at V and 8 bases at J, leaving 7 bases unmatched. CDR3 length: 15 residues. CDR1 is SEHNR and CDR2 is FQNEAQ in the germline V gene (reference sequence). The DNA of the CDR3 is TGTGCCAGCAGCTTATGGACAGGGGGCGCGGAGGGCTACACCTTC. The encoded protein is CASSLWTGGAEGYTF.

Only a few counts were recorded for this clonotype. The V and J genes are TRBV11-2 and TRBJ2-1; no clear D. CDR3 length: 14 residues. Per the germline V gene, CDR1 is SGHAT and CDR2 is FQNNGV. The V end was cut by 1 base, the J end by 6 bases, with 10 bases between. The DNA of the CDR3 is TGTGCCAGCAGCTTAGGGATTCTCGGCAATGAGCAGTTCTTC. Translating it yields CASSLGILGNEQFF.

The sample holds a few counts of this clonotype. The chain joins TRBV12-5 to TRBJ2-1; TRBD2 might be the D (6 bases). The CDR3 is made up of 17 amino acids. The V gene's germline CDR1 is LGHNT and CDR2 FRNRAP. V was pared by 0 bases and J by 2 bases, with 14 bases between. The CDR3 region is CASGLVPRDFAYNEQFF. CDR3 coding DNA: TGTGCTAGTGGTTTGGTACCACGGGACTTTGCCTACAATGAGCAGTTCTTC.

This clonotype was counted many times. The chain joins TRBV24-1 to TRBJ1-2; a weak D match, TRBD1 (5 bases). Trimming stripped 4 bases from V and 4 bases from J, with 9 bases between. Germline V gene data show CDR1 as KGHDR and CDR2 as SFDVKD. CDR3 length equals 13 residues. The CDR3 coding sequence is TGTGCCACCAGTGACGGTACAGGCTATGGCTACACCTTC. Translation gives CATSDGTGYGYTF.

There are many counts of this clonotype. The V call is TRBV11-2, the J call TRBJ2-5; weak D call: TRBD2 (7 bases). In germline, CDR1 is SGHAT, CDR2 FQNNGV. Trimming took off 1 base at V and 4 bases at J, with 10 bases between the two ends. The CDR3 runs 14 residues. The CDR3 DNA is TGTGCCAGCAGCTTAGGGGGGGGCGGAGAGACCCAGTACTTC. It encodes CASSLGGGGETQYF.

The chain combines TRBV4-3 with TRBJ1-3, with D tentatively TRBD1 (5 bases). Per the germline V gene, CDR1 is LGHNA and CDR2 is YSLEER. The CDR3 is 15 residues long. The V end was cut by 1 base, the J end by 0 bases, with 7 bases between. The CDR3 DNA reads as TGCGCCAGCAGCCAAGGGGGGAACTCTGGAAACACCATATATTTT. This encodes CASSQGGNSGNTIYF.

This clonotype occurred a few times. V usage is TRBV5-6 and J usage is TRBJ2-5, with 7 bases that match TRBD1. This CDR3 region has 14 residues. The trim removed 2 bases at V and 5 bases at J, leaving 6 bases unmatched. CDR1 is SGHDT and CDR2 is YYEEEE in the germline V gene. The CDR3 DNA follows: TGTGCCAGCAGCTTCGAAGGGGGCGGGGAGACCCAGTACTTC. This codes for CASSFEGGGETQYF. Complete variable domain (other parts from reference TRBV5-6 and TRBJ2-5): DAGVTQSPTHLIKTRGQQVTLRCSPKSGHDTVSWYQQALGQGPQFIFQYYEEEERQRGNFPDRFSGHQFPNYSSELNVNALLLGDSALYLCASSFEGGGETQYFGPGTRLLVL.

This clonotype was observed many times. The chain uses TRBV20-1 and TRBJ2-3; D may be TRBD1 or TRBD2 (5 bases each). The CDR3 extends over 14 amino acids. In germline, CDR1 is DFQATT, CDR2 SNEGSKA (reference sequence). Between the trimmed V and J ends, which lost 4 bases and 0 bases, there was a span of 11 bases. This chain's CDR3 is CSANRDGSTDTQYF. In nucleotides, the CDR3 is TGCAGTGCTAACCGGGACGGAAGCACAGATACGCAGTATTTT.

The CDR3 DNA sequence: TGTGCCAGCAGTTACTCGATTCTAGCGGAGACCCAGTACTTC. Translated, it gives CASSYSILAETQYF. This rearrangement joins TRBV6-5 to TRBJ2-5; possible D gene TRBD2, 6 bases. From germline, CDR1 is MNHEY and CDR2 SVGAGI. This CDR3 comprises 14 residues. V lost 0 bases to trimming and J lost 5 bases, with 10 bases between them.

The rearrangement links TRBV5-1 to TRBJ2-2; D unclear. The CDR3 contains 15 residues. Looked up from germline, CDR1 is SGHRS and CDR2 is YFSETQ. Between the trimmed V and J ends, which lost 2 bases and 1 base, there was a span of 9 bases. The CDR3 DNA is TGCGCCAGCAGCTTACGATTTCTGAACACCGGGGAGCTGTTTTTT. It translates to CASSLRFLNTGELFF.

This clonotype was counted between two and nine times. This chain connects TRBV6-1 to TRBJ2-3, with TRBD1 matching 10 bases. J was trimmed by 4 bases and V by 6 bases; bases with no gene match: 10. The CDR3 is made up of 16 amino acids. CDR1 MNHNS and CDR2 SASEGT come from the germline V gene. In DNA form, the CDR3 reads TGTGCCAGCAGCTTAAACCCGGGACAGGGGTCAGATACGCAGTATTTT. Protein: CASSLNPGQGSDTQYF.

V and J are TRBV7-3 and TRBJ1-1, with D possibly being TRBD1 (6 bases). Trimming took 10 bases from V and 1 from J, leaving 13 bases between them. The CDR3 sequence is 13 residues long. Germline CDR1 reads SGHTA; CDR2 reads FQGTGA. This chain's CDR3 is CATRDTPNTEAFF. CDR3 bases: TGTGCCACCCGGGACACCCCGAACACTGAAGCTTTCTTT. The full variable domain, in which reference TRBV7-3 and TRBJ1-1 provide the parts outside the CDR3, is GAGVSQTPSNKVTEKGKYVELRCDPISGHTALYWYRQSLGQGPEFLIYFQGTGAADDSGLPNDRFFAVRPEGSVSTLKIQRTERGDSAVYLCATRDTPNTEAFFGQGTRLTVV.

This rearrangement joins TRBV7-6 to TRBJ2-3, with TRBD2 matching over 8 bases. After removal of 5 bases from V and 2 bases from J, the junction contained 9 bases not matched to a gene. From germline, CDR1 is SGHVS and CDR2 FNYEAQ. CDR3 length equals 16 residues. CDR3 protein: CASSPRTGGTTDTQYF. CDR3 coding DNA: TGTGCCAGCAGCCCCCGAACGGGGGGGACCACAGATACGCAGTATTTT.

This clonotype was recorded at least ten times. This chain connects TRBV7-9 to TRBJ2-7; perhaps TRBD2 as D (5 bases). CDR3 length: 14 residues. Trimming took 5 bases from V and 0 from J, leaving 11 bases between them. The germline V gene has CDR1 SEHNR and CDR2 FQNEAQ (reference sequence). The CDR3 nucleotides are TGTGCCAGCAGCCCCTCGGGAAGCTCCTACGAGCAGTACTTC. It is translated as CASSPSGSSYEQYF. The whole variable domain, remainder taken from reference TRBV7-9 and TRBJ2-7, is DTGVSQNPRHKITKRGQNVTFRCDPISEHNRLYWYRQTLGQGPEFLTYFQNEAQLEKSRLLSDRFSAERPKGSFSTLEIQRTEQGDSAMYLCASSPSGSSYEQYFGPGTRLTVT.

This chain uses TRBV10-3 with TRBJ2-1, with 10 nucleotides matching TRBD2. Germline assignment: CDR1 ENHRY and CDR2 SYGVKD. The CDR3 loop spans 14 amino acids. V trimming: 10 bases; J trimming: 5 bases; junction bases outside the gene matches: 8. This CDR3 reads CASAGTSVDNEQFF. The CDR3 bases are TGTGCCAGCGCAGGGACTAGCGTCGACAATGAGCAGTTCTTC.

In DNA, the CDR3 is TGTGCCAGCAGCTTAGCGGGACAGGGGATCACTGAAGCTTTCTTT. Protein: CASSLAGQGITEAFF. This chain uses TRBV7-2 with TRBJ1-1; 10 positions agree with TRBD1. Per germline, CDR1 SGHTA and CDR2 FQGNSA. The CDR3 consists of 15 residues. V lost 0 bases to trimming and J lost 4 bases; unmatched junction nucleotides: 2.

This clonotype was counted at least ten times. The chain combines TRBV7-9 with TRBJ1-1; tentatively, D is TRBD1 (5 bases). Trimming cost V 1 base and J 0 bases, with 9 bases left between them. This CDR3 comprises 15 residues. Germline assignment: CDR1 SEHNR and CDR2 FQNEAQ (reference sequence). As DNA, the CDR3 is TGTGCCAGCAGCTTAGTTGCGGGGCTGAACACTGAAGCTTTCTTT. This translates into CASSLVAGLNTEAFF.

This chain's CDR3 is CSASRGPSTDTQYF. CDR3 DNA sequence: TGCAGTGCTAGCCGGGGGCCTAGCACAGATACGCAGTATTTT. The chain is built from TRBV20-1 and TRBJ2-3; TRBD1 or TRBD2 may be the D gene (6 bases each). The CDR3 runs to 14 residues. Trimming pared 3 bases from V and 0 bases from J, leaving 10 bases between. CDR1 DFQATT and CDR2 SNEGSKA come from the germline V gene (reference sequence).

The chain couples TRBV20-1 to TRBJ1-3; D call uncertain. Germline lookup yields CDR1 DFQATT and CDR2 SNEGSKA (reference sequence). This CDR3 is built from 14 residues. V was pared by 0 bases and J by 3 bases, with 9 bases between. The CDR3 protein is CSARDTVVGNTIYF. The CDR3 nucleotides read TGCAGTGCTAGAGATACTGTGGTTGGAAACACCATATATTTT.

Here the CDR3 DNA reads TGTGCCAGCAGTAGAGTCCCCGGGGAGCTGTTTTTT. Its translation is CASSRVPGELFF. V and J are TRBV6-6 and TRBJ2-2; D is uncertain. The CDR3 runs 12 residues. Germline V gives CDR1 MNHNY, CDR2 SVGAGI (reference sequence). V gave up 5 bases and J gave up 6 bases, with 7 bases separating them.

The rearrangement joins TRBV6-5 to TRBJ2-1, with D possibly being TRBD1 (5 bases). The length of the CDR3 is 16 residues. Germline V CDR1 and CDR2: MNHEY, SVGAGI. Trimming shortened V by 2 bases and J by 4 bases, and 15 bases separated the two germline ends. CDR3 loop: CASSYRSGQAYNEQFF. The CDR3 DNA follows: TGTGCCAGCAGTTACAGGTCAGGGCAGGCTTACAATGAGCAGTTCTTC.

The chain combines TRBV11-2 with TRBJ2-5, with D perhaps assigned TRBD1 or TRBD2 (5 bases each). Trimming pared 4 bases from V and 0 bases from J, leaving 12 bases between. This CDR3 region has 15 residues. The V gene's germline CDR1 is SGHAT and CDR2 FQNNGV. The CDR3 bases are TGTGCCAGCAGCTCGGTGGGGGAAGACCAAGAGACCCAGTACTTC. Translated: CASSSVGEDQETQYF.

The rearrangement uses TRBV4-1 and TRBJ1-5; 10 bases line up with TRBD1. In germline, CDR1 is MGHRA, CDR2 YSYEKL. This CDR3 is built from 15 residues. The V segment lost 1 base and the J segment 9 bases; nucleotides outside the gene matches: 6. The CDR3 reads CASSQGGTGEGPQHF. CDR3 bases: TGCGCCAGCAGCCAAGGAGGGACAGGGGAAGGGCCCCAGCATTTT.

The V gene is TRBV28, the J gene TRBJ2-1; no clear D gene. V was shortened by 11 bases and J by 2 bases, with 13 bases between the two germline ends. Germline V gene lookup returns CDR1 MDHEN and CDR2 SYDVKM. The CDR3 runs 13 residues. In DNA form, the CDR3 reads TGTGCCTTCCCCGAGTGTACCTACAATGAGCAGTTCTTC. Encoded protein: CAFPECTYNEQFF.

This chain links TRBV6-5 with TRBJ1-6, with a tentative D call TRBD1 (5 bases). The V and J ends lost 4 bases and 10 bases respectively, with 11 bases between them. CDR1 is MNHEY and CDR2 is SVGAGI in the germline V gene. The CDR3 is 13 residues long. The CDR3 nucleotides read TGTGCCAGCAGTTTCCAGGGTAAATCACCCCTCCACTTT. Its protein product is CASSFQGKSPLHF.

This clonotype was found a few times. J is TRBJ1-5 and V is TRBV3-1, with TRBD1 matching over 7 bases. Germline loops: CDR1 LGHDT, CDR2 YNNKEL (reference sequence). V gave up 4 bases and J gave up 5 bases; unmatched junction bases: 5. CDR3 length: 14 amino acids. The CDR3 here is CASSPRDSYQPQHF. In nucleotides, the CDR3 is TGTGCCAGCAGCCCCCGGGACAGTTATCAGCCCCAGCATTTT.

This clonotype was counted ten times or more. The chain couples TRBV7-9 to TRBJ2-3; tentatively, D is TRBD1 or TRBD2 (5 bases each). Per germline, CDR1 SEHNR and CDR2 FQNEAQ (reference sequence). The CDR3 is 16 residues long. V dropped 5 bases and J dropped 6 bases, with 21 bases sitting between them. CDR3 nucleotide sequence: TGTGCCAGCAGCCCCCCCCCGGGACGCCCAAGGGATACGCAGTATTTT. Translation gives CASSPPPGRPRDTQYF.

The V call is TRBV6-6, the J call TRBJ2-4; D is possibly TRBD1 or TRBD2 (5 bases each). V was shortened by 10 bases and J by 7 bases, with 11 bases between the two germline ends. Germline CDR1 MNHNY, CDR2 SVGAGI (reference sequence). The CDR3 is 11 amino acids. The CDR3 sequence is CANGDGNIQYF. The CDR3 nucleotides are TGTGCCAACGGGGACGGTAACATTCAGTACTTC.

The rearrangement joins TRBV7-3 to TRBJ2-3; TRBD1 matches 7 bases. The CDR3 is 13 amino acids. V gave up 4 bases and J gave up 5 bases; unmatched junction bases: 3. Per germline, CDR1 SGHTA and CDR2 FQGTGA. The CDR3: CASSWDREDTQYF. The DNA of the CDR3 is TGTGCCAGCAGCTGGGACAGAGAAGATACGCAGTATTTT.

The sample holds many counts of this clonotype. The chain links TRBV7-6 to TRBJ2-5, with D possibly being TRBD1 (6 bases). Trimming left V 5 bases short and J 5 bases short, with 15 bases between. Germline loops: CDR1 SGHVS, CDR2 FNYEAQ. This CDR3 comprises 14 residues. In DNA form, the CDR3 reads TGTGCCAGCAGCCCCCGGGACAAGTCGGAGACCCAGTACTTC. Protein product: CASSPRDKSETQYF. Based on the CDR3 plus reference TRBV7-6 and TRBJ2-5, the full variable domain is GAGVSQSPRYKVTKRGQDVALRCDPISGHVSLYWYRQALGQGPEFLTYFNYEAQQDKSGLPNDRFSAERPEGSISTLTIQRTEQRDSAMYRCASSPRDKSETQYFGPGTRLLVL.

This clonotype has just a few counts. The J gene is TRBJ1-1, the V gene TRBV29-1; D may be TRBD1 (5 bases). CDR3 length equals 14 residues. The V end lost 6 bases, the J end lost 0 bases, and 14 bases lay between the germline ends. From germline, CDR1 is SQVTM and CDR2 ANQGSEA. The CDR3 loop reads CSVRAGAMNTEAFF. The CDR3 DNA reads TGCAGCGTGCGGGCCGGGGCCATGAACACTGAAGCTTTCTTT.